One sample yielded the 9 T cell receptor beta chains listed below, sequenced in a study of blood T cell repertoires in COVID-19. Generated by immunoSEQ multiplex PCR, the TCRdb table keeps only in-frame clones and is missing some. Of 200,000 to 250,000 clones in the sample, roughly 84% were seen once. Sequencing was performed on peripheral blood. Receptors originate from a man aged 50-59 years with active or convalescent COVID-19.

The chain recombines TRBV2 with TRBJ1-6; D remains ambiguous. Germline-derived CDR1 and CDR2 are SNHLY and FYNNEI. Trimming took off 2 bases at V and 4 bases at J, with 3 bases between the two ends. The CDR3 consists of 13 residues. Here the CDR3 DNA reads TGTGCCAGCAGTGAACGGTATAATTCACCCCTCCACTTT. Amino acids: CASSERYNSPLHF.

CDR3 in amino acids: CASSLRPLQGQGPTEAFF. In nucleotides, the CDR3 is TGTGCCAGCAGTTTAAGGCCGCTACAGGGACAGGGACCCACTGAAGCTTTCTTT. V gene TRBV27 combines with J gene TRBJ1-1; 9 bases agree with TRBD1. The CDR3 is made up of 18 amino acids. CDR1 is MNHEY, CDR2 SMNVEV, per germline (reference sequence). V lost 2 bases, J lost 4 bases, and 14 bases stayed unmatched.

The chain employs TRBV28 and TRBJ2-5; tentative D call: TRBD2 (6 bases). Trimming took off 2 bases at V and 5 bases at J, with 12 bases between the two ends. The CDR3 contains 14 residues. Germline-derived CDR1 and CDR2 are MDHEN and SYDVKM. CDR3 bases: TGTGCCAGCAGTTTAGCGGGATGGGAGGAGACCCAGTACTTC. Protein: CASSLAGWEETQYF.

V gene TRBV18 combines with J gene TRBJ1-6, with a weak D call TRBD1 (5 bases). Germline CDR1 and CDR2: KGHSH and LQKENI. V gave up 1 base and J gave up 5 bases, with 15 bases separating them. CDR3 length: 17 residues. DNA for the CDR3: TGTGCCAGCTCACCACGCCGGGGCGGGATGAATAATTCACCCCTCCACTTT. Amino acids: CASSPRRGGMNNSPLHF.

This clone was seen more than once but under ten times. This CDR3 is also generated by other DNA sequences in the sample. The chain employs TRBV20-1 and TRBJ2-1; 10 bases are shared with TRBD2. Germline CDR1 reads DFQATT; CDR2 reads SNEGSKA (reference sequence). J gave up 5 bases and V 3 bases, and 4 bases lay outside the gene matches. The CDR3 consists of 14 residues. The CDR3 loop is CSASPGLADNEQFF. CDR3 nucleotides: TGCAGTGCTAGTCCCGGACTAGCGGACAATGAGCAGTTCTTC.

V is TRBV27 and J is TRBJ1-2, with 7 bases lining up with TRBD1. This CDR3 spans 14 amino acids. J was trimmed by 4 bases and V by 3 bases; bases with no gene match: 5. Germline loops: CDR1 MNHEY, CDR2 SMNVEV (reference sequence). Here the CDR3 reads CASSFGDRFYGYTF. CDR3 in DNA: TGTGCCAGCAGTTTCGGGGACAGATTCTATGGCTACACCTTC.

This chain joins TRBV5-1 and TRBJ1-1, with 7 bases fitting TRBD1. CDR1 is SGHRS and CDR2 is YFSETQ in the germline V gene. The V and J ends lost 2 bases and 10 bases, in that order; junction bases with no gene match: 11. The CDR3 is 14 residues long. The CDR3 sequence is CASSFRGRGEGAFF. The CDR3, as DNA: TGCGCCAGCAGCTTTAGGGGGCGGGGAGAGGGAGCTTTCTTT.

J is TRBJ2-2 and V is TRBV19, with TRBD1 as a possible D gene (5 bases). V lost 5 bases and J lost 2, with 9 bases in between. The CDR3 extends over 14 amino acids. Per the germline V gene, CDR1 is LNHDA and CDR2 is SQIVND (reference sequence). CDR3: CASSPRVNTGELFF. CDR3 coding DNA: TGTGCCAGTAGTCCCAGGGTAAACACCGGGGAGCTGTTTTTT.

This sequence joins TRBV6-2 or TRBV6-3 and TRBJ2-3, with D possibly being TRBD2 (6 bases). The CDR3 runs to 17 residues. V lost 0 bases and J lost 2, with 15 bases in between. From germline, CDR1 is MNHEY and CDR2 SVGEGT. The CDR3 loop is CASSYSIGRGYTDTQYF. In nucleotides, the CDR3 is TGTGCCAGCAGTTACTCAATCGGGCGGGGCTACACAGATACGCAGTATTTT.